The clone carrying this T cell receptor (beta chain) appeared a few times. Its specificity is unknown. V was clipped by 6 bases and J by 5 bases; unmatched bases: 6. The germline gives CDR1 SEHNR, CDR2 FQNEAQ (reference sequence). The CDR3 spans 14 residues. The sample originates from a study of OX40 agonist ivuxolimab in advanced cancers. Across the whole study: An agonistic human IgG2 monoclonal antibody against OX40 (CD134) was given. It was permissible to have had prior anti-PD-1, anti-PD-L1 or anti-CTLA-4 therapy, and more than 30% had some. Study results and caveats: Blood T cells, both CD4+ and CD8+, expanded clonally by week 6 at 0.1 to 3.0 mg/kg. There were also nonresponders showing low normalized T-cell clonal expansion.

Assay: immunoSEQ multiplex PCR; the TCRdb copy retains only in-frame clones and omits some. The table has some 50,000 clones, 75% to 85% seen once. The gene calls are TRBV7-9 and TRBJ2-7, with 11 bases matching TRBD1. The material was CD4+ or CD8+ T cells sorted from blood, obtained in a trial of the OX40 agonist ivuxolimab. The sequence was collected from an adult with an advanced solid tumor such as melanoma, head and neck, liver or kidney cancer. The CDR3 region is CASSHPGQGDEQYF. For the CDR3, the DNA is TGTGCCAGCAGTCATCCGGGACAGGGGGACGAGCAGTACTTC.